This T cell receptor beta chain was identified during a study of blood T cell repertoires in COVID-19 (TCRdb year 2020). In the study overall: The collaborator samples originated in the United States, Italy and Spain and spanned the acute and convalescent phases of COVID-19. The prospective study material was composed of cDNA or gDNA derived from T cells, B-cell-depleted T cells, or PBMCs. The dataset comprised deeply sampled blood TCRbeta repertoires from subjects exposed to, actively infected with, or recovered from COVID-19. The repertoires were made available in a free public database intended to serve as a resource for research on the immune response to SARS-CoV-2. The samples were drawn from the first 160 participants of the ongoing ImmuneRACE study and from about 1,200 subjects provided by 6 global collaborators. The sample metadata nearly always contained a de-identified subject ID, COVID-19 status, age in years and sex. Where available, HLA class I and class II types were taken from metadata supplied by the sample provider and were not determined by assay-based typing.

Collaborating institutions collected whole blood in K2EDTA tubes following their own protocols. For TCRbeta analysis, collaborators shipped samples as frozen whole blood, isolated PBMCs, or DNA extracted from either of those sample types. TCRbeta CDR3 regions were amplified from genomic DNA using the immunoSEQ Assay, a bias-controlled multiplex PCR. Turning to the authors' computational methods: Nucleated cell counts per sample were estimated from amplification of reference gene primers within the assay. Sequence reads were collapsed and filtered to measure the absolute abundance of every unique TCRbeta CDR3 rearrangement. For each sample, productive Simpson clonality was calculated as the square root of Simpson's diversity index over productive rearrangements. The table comes from immuneACCESS by way of TCRdb, which keeps in-frame sequences with V and J called. Part of the clones is missing from these tables; in studies checked, under half for an unresolved V gene and the rest for unknown reasons. The D gene and trimming were derived from the DNA, and the V and J assignments and clone size from that table. The sample table records about 120,000 clones; roughly 88% of these occur just once. The top ten hold 10% of the sample.

General findings and caveats noted by the study authors: Clinical and demographic metadata were provided uncurated, with the amount varying by source and participant.

A distance of 13 bases separates the germline ends of V and J, which lose 3 bases and 8 bases respectively. The germline V gene (reference sequence) specifies LNHDA as CDR1 and SQIVND as CDR2. From its cysteine to its phenylalanine, the CDR3 spans 14 amino acids. Just the 42-base CDR3 DNA is kept, in frame starting at base 1. As concerns this clone: The target of this receptor is not known. Per-base qualities were not stored, and no clone one base away is much larger.

The sequencing input was peripheral blood. This TCR was sampled from a man between 45 and 60 years old with acute or convalescent COVID-19. The chain links TRBV19 with TRBJ2-2, with no reliable assignment of the D segment. The CDR3 reads CASSISALGGELFF. In nucleotides, the sequence is TGTGCCAGTAGTATCAGCGCACTCGGAGGGGAGCTGTTTTTT.